Shown below are 22 T cell receptor beta chains from a single sample sequenced in a study of T-cell memory formation after mild COVID-19 (dated by TCRdb to the early 2020s). The library came from 5' RACE. These reads were obtained on an Illumina NovaSeq 6000. TCRdb itself trimmed the public reads at Q25 with fastp, ran MiXCR and retained productive beta chains. Duplicate CDR3 protein sequences are folded into a single record with the most common DNA and genes. The sample includes roughly 150,000 distinct CDR3 sequences, with under 15% observed a single time. The ten largest account for approximately 3.3% of the sample. Sequenced: PBMCs or a T cell subset sorted from them (not recorded which). Every receptor here comes from a man between 18 and 35 years old who had mild COVID-19 (a few samples of this study predate the infection). The sample titles of this study are shuffled in the database, so cell type and time point are left out; the donor was told from shared clones.

The J gene is TRBJ2-5, the V gene TRBV12-5; tentatively, D is TRBD1 or TRBD2 (6 bases each). Trimming cost V 0 bases and J 5 bases, with 16 bases left between them. This CDR3 has 16 residues. Germline CDR1 reads LGHNT; CDR2 reads FRNRAP. CDR3 nucleotide sequence: TGTGCTAGTGGTTTGGTACTGGGGGGCCGTGTCGAGACCCAGTACTTC. Translation gives CASGLVLGGRVETQYF. Using reference TRBV12-5 and TRBJ2-5 for the parts outside the CDR3, the full variable domain is DARVTQTPRHKVTEMGQEVTMRCQPILGHNTVFWYRQTMMQGLELLAYFRNRAPLDDSGMPKDRFSAEMPDATLATLKIQPSEPRDSAVYFCASGLVLGGRVETQYFGPGTRLLVL.

The rearrangement uses TRBV7-9 and TRBJ2-2; D is possibly TRBD1 (5 bases). The CDR3 has 13 amino acids. Deletions cut 5 bases from V and 5 bases from J, with 9 bases between. Germline V lookup: CDR1 SEHNR, CDR2 FQNEAQ (reference sequence). The CDR3 DNA sequence: TGTGCCAGCAGCGGCAGGGTGACCGGGGAGCTGTTTTTT. Residues: CASSGRVTGELFF.

This rearrangement joins TRBV7-2 to TRBJ1-1; D is uncertain. CDR1 is SGHTA and CDR2 is FQGNSA in the germline V gene. The CDR3 contains 15 residues. Trimming removed 1 base from V and 0 bases from J, with 9 bases in between. CDR3 protein: CASSLGAGLNTEAFF. The CDR3 DNA sequence: TGTGCCAGCAGCTTAGGGGCAGGCTTGAACACTGAAGCTTTCTTT.

This clonotype was observed at least ten times. The chain couples TRBV5-1 to TRBJ1-1; 7 bases align to TRBD1. The CDR3 has 16 amino acids. Per germline, CDR1 SGHRS and CDR2 YFSETQ. Trimming at V came to 4 bases and at J to 1 base, leaving 10 bases not matched to a gene. The CDR3 coding sequence is TGCGCCAGCAGCCGGAACCGACAGGGAACGAACACTGAAGCTTTCTTT. Its translation: CASSRNRQGTNTEAFF.

In its sample, this clonotype was seen many times. The V call is TRBV6-2 or TRBV6-3, the J call TRBJ2-2, with D unresolved. Trimming pared 0 bases from V and 5 bases from J, leaving 1 base between. This CDR3 has 12 amino acids. Germline V CDR1 and CDR2: MNHEY, SVGEGT. As DNA, the CDR3 is TGTGCCAGCAGTTACTCGACCGGGGAGCTGTTTTTT. Translation: CASSYSTGELFF.

This clonotype was recorded a few times. This chain connects TRBV5-1 to TRBJ2-1; no firm D call. This CDR3 has 14 residues. Germline CDR1 and CDR2: SGHRS and YFSETQ. Trimming removed 4 bases at V and 3 bases at J, with 11 bases between. CDR3 DNA sequence: TGCGCCAGCAGCACCGGACCCAGCTACAATGAGCAGTTCTTC. Its protein is CASSTGPSYNEQFF.

Many counts were recorded for this clonotype. CDR3 nucleotides: TGCAGCGTTGCACCGGGTTGGGGGATGAACACTGAAGCTTTCTTT. Translating it yields CSVAPGWGMNTEAFF. This chain uses TRBV29-1 with TRBJ1-1; TRBD1 might be the D (5 bases). Germline lookup yields CDR1 SQVTM and CDR2 ANQGSEA. The CDR3 is 15 amino acids. V was clipped by 4 bases and J by 0 bases, with 15 bases between them.

This clonotype has more than one count but fewer than ten. The chain employs TRBV4-1 and TRBJ1-3; 7 nucleotides agree with TRBD1. CDR1 is MGHRA and CDR2 is YSYEKL in the germline V gene. With V trimmed by 3 bases and J by 1 base, 12 bases remained unmatched. CDR3 size: 18 residues. This CDR3 reads CASSHGQEYPLSGNTIYF. DNA for the CDR3: TGCGCCAGCAGCCATGGACAGGAGTACCCCCTTTCTGGAAACACCATATATTTT.

The chain uses TRBV14 and TRBJ1-4, with D unresolved. The V gene's germline CDR1 is SGHDN and CDR2 FVKESK. V was trimmed by 0 bases and J by 7 bases, leaving 15 bases between them. The CDR3 is 16 residues long. The DNA for the CDR3 is TGTGCCAGCAGCCAAGATATTCAGGCAACGGGTGAAAAACTGTTTTTT. Protein: CASSQDIQATGEKLFF.

The sample holds a few counts of this clonotype. The chain uses TRBV5-1 and TRBJ2-3; D possibly corresponds to TRBD2 (6 bases). Trimming removed 0 bases at V and 0 bases at J, with 11 bases between. The CDR3 is made up of 16 amino acids. Germline-derived CDR1 and CDR2 are SGHRS and YFSETQ. The DNA of the CDR3 is TGCGCCAGCAGCTTGGGGTTCGGGACTAGCACAGATACGCAGTATTTT. Protein sequence: CASSLGFGTSTDTQYF.

The CDR3 DNA reads TGTGCCAGCAGTTTGGACACGACGGGGGGTTTGAACACTGAAGCTTTCTTT. This translates into CASSLDTTGGLNTEAFF. The chain uses TRBV12-3 or TRBV12-4 and TRBJ1-1, with a weak D call TRBD1 (5 bases). Trimming shortened V by 3 bases and J by 0 bases, and 17 bases separated the two germline ends. This CDR3 is 17 amino acids long.

The genes are TRBV27 and TRBJ2-2, with D maybe TRBD2 (6 bases). This CDR3 is 15 amino acids long. Germline-derived CDR1 and CDR2 are MNHEY and SMNVEV (reference sequence). V lost 6 bases and J lost 0, with 11 bases in between. Here the CDR3 reads CASSRRGANTGELFF. In DNA form, the CDR3 reads TGTGCCAGCAGCCGGAGGGGTGCGAACACCGGGGAGCTGTTTTTT.

This clonotype was seen a few times. The chain recombines TRBV7-8 with TRBJ2-5; no clear D gene. Germline loops: CDR1 SGHVS, CDR2 FQNEAQ. V was trimmed by 3 bases and J by 5 bases, leaving 13 bases between them. The CDR3 extends over 14 amino acids. The CDR3 here is CASSFLTVGETQYF. The CDR3 coding sequence is TGTGCCAGCAGCTTCCTGACTGTGGGCGAGACCCAGTACTTC. Drawing the rest from reference TRBV7-8 and TRBJ2-5, the complete variable domain is GAGVSQSPRYKVAKRGQDVALRCDPISGHVSLFWYQQALGQGPEFLTYFQNEAQLDKSGLPSDRFFAERPEGSVSTLKIQRTQQEDSAVYLCASSFLTVGETQYFGPGTRLLVL.

Ten or more counts support this clonotype. The chain joins TRBV7-9 to TRBJ2-2; 7 bases align to TRBD1. Germline V gives CDR1 SEHNR, CDR2 FQNEAQ (reference sequence). The length of the CDR3 is 15 residues. The J segment lost 0 bases and the V segment lost 3 bases, leaving 1 base of the junction unmatched. The CDR3 nucleotides read TGTGCCAGCAGCTTCCAGGGGGCGAACACCGGGGAGCTGTTTTTT. Its translation: CASSFQGANTGELFF.

This clonotype has just a few counts. As DNA, the CDR3 is TGCAGTGCTAGCCACCCGACAGGTTACCAAGAGACCCAGTACTTC. Its protein is CSASHPTGYQETQYF. This chain uses TRBV20-1 with TRBJ2-5; tentatively, D is TRBD1 (6 bases). The CDR3 has 15 amino acids. Germline CDR1 DFQATT, CDR2 SNEGSKA (reference sequence). V lost 3 bases and J lost 0, with 14 bases in between.

The table lists this clonotype with many counts. The J gene is TRBJ2-7, the V gene TRBV7-2; a weak D match, TRBD2 (5 bases). In germline, CDR1 is SGHTA, CDR2 FQGNSA. Trimming pared 3 bases from V and 3 bases from J, leaving 9 bases between. The CDR3 extends over 13 amino acids. CDR3 sequence (DNA): TGTGCCAGCAGCTTCCAGCGGAACTACGAGCAGTACTTC. Translation: CASSFQRNYEQYF.

The genes are TRBV5-1 and TRBJ2-1; D is undetermined. In germline, CDR1 is SGHRS, CDR2 YFSETQ. The CDR3 covers 13 residues. V lost 1 base and J lost 8, with 10 bases in between. The CDR3 region is CASSLNWGHEQFF. DNA of the CDR3: TGCGCCAGCAGCTTGAACTGGGGTCATGAGCAGTTCTTC.

The chain links TRBV6-2 or TRBV6-3 to TRBJ2-7, with D hard to call. Trimming stripped 5 bases from V and 2 bases from J, with 4 bases between. This CDR3 has 11 residues. Looked up from germline, CDR1 is MNHEY and CDR2 is SVGEGT. The CDR3 here is CASSGPYEQYV. The DNA for the CDR3 is TGTGCCAGCAGTGGCCCCTACGAGCAGTACGTC.

The sample holds a few counts of this clonotype. The chain combines TRBV5-6 with TRBJ2-7; D may correspond to TRBD1 or TRBD2 (5 bases each). Per the germline V gene, CDR1 is SGHDT and CDR2 is YYEEEE. Trimming shortened V by 0 bases and J by 7 bases, and 11 bases separated the two germline ends. The CDR3 is made up of 13 amino acids. The CDR3 spells CASSLEGPGEQYF. Here the CDR3 DNA reads TGTGCCAGCAGCTTGGAGGGACCGGGTGAGCAGTACTTC.

V is TRBV7-9 and J is TRBJ1-2; TRBD1 matches at 8 bases. Germline lookup yields CDR1 SEHNR and CDR2 FQNEAQ (reference sequence). V lost 5 bases, J lost 5 bases, and 10 bases stayed unmatched. The CDR3 is 15 amino acids. Written as DNA, the CDR3 is TGTGCCAGCAGCCCCAGGACAGGGAAGACTTATGGCTACACCTTC. Its translation is CASSPRTGKTYGYTF.

The chain has TRBV4-1 and TRBJ2-2; maybe TRBD2 (6 bases). V lost 0 bases, J lost 4 bases, and 12 bases lay in between. CDR3 length: 16 amino acids. Germline-derived CDR1 and CDR2 are MGHRA and YSYEKL. CDR3 amino acids: CASSQEPGVGTGELFF. In nucleotides, the CDR3 is TGCGCCAGCAGCCAAGAACCGGGGGTAGGCACCGGGGAGCTGTTTTTT.

This rearrangement joins TRBV5-8 to TRBJ2-5; D call uncertain. The germline V gene encodes CDR1 SGHTS and CDR2 YDEGEE. V gave up 0 bases and J gave up 1 base, with 7 bases separating them. The CDR3 consists of 14 residues. CDR3 region: CASSLAAVQETQYF. DNA for the CDR3: TGTGCCAGCAGCTTGGCCGCGGTCCAAGAGACCCAGTACTTC.